The 16 T cell receptor beta chains given below trace back to one sample, sequenced in a study of blood T cell repertoires in COVID-19. The protocol was immunoSEQ multiplex PCR, while the TCRdb copy is restricted to in-frame clones and leaves out a portion. Of roughly 57,000 clones listed, 85% to 90% were seen once; the top ten hold approximately 6%. The sample taken for sequencing was peripheral blood. These receptors all come from an older woman with COVID-19, enrolled during active disease.

V is TRBV9 and J is TRBJ1-3, with 12 bases fitting TRBD1. J lost 2 bases, V lost 3 bases, and 3 bases had no gene match. CDR3 size: 16 residues. CDR1 and CDR2 from the germline V gene are SGDLS and YYNGEE. The DNA for the CDR3 is TGTGCCAGCAGCGAGGGACAGGGGGCGCCTGGAAACACCATATATTTT. This translates into CASSEGQGAPGNTIYF.

The chain links TRBV2 to TRBJ2-1, with D possibly TRBD2 on 5 matching bases. The V gene's germline CDR1 is SNHLY and CDR2 FYNNEI. The CDR3 is 13 amino acids. Between the trimmed V and J ends, which lost 9 bases and 6 bases, there was a span of 15 bases. CDR3 protein: CARKTSSGNEQFF. CDR3 sequence (DNA): TGTGCCAGGAAAACTAGTTCGGGCAATGAGCAGTTCTTC.

The CDR3 DNA reads as TGTGCCAGCAGCGGCGGGGCTGGAGAGACCCAGTACTTC. It yields the protein CASSGGAGETQYF. The rearrangement links TRBV7-3 to TRBJ2-5; D possibly corresponds to TRBD2 (6 bases). V lost 5 bases and J 4 bases, leaving 11 bases between the germline ends. The CDR3 contains 13 residues. Germline CDR1 is SGHTA and CDR2 is FQGTGA.

This clone was seen a few times. The chain couples TRBV24-1 to TRBJ2-1; no clear D gene. V was shortened by 3 bases and J by 4 bases, with 9 bases between the two germline ends. The CDR3 runs to 14 residues. The germline gives CDR1 KGHDR, CDR2 SFDVKD. The DNA of the CDR3 is TGTGCCACCAGTGATCGGTTACCGTACAATGAGCAGTTCTTC. Residues: CATSDRLPYNEQFF.

This sequence joins TRBV7-3 and TRBJ2-7; 7 nucleotides agree with TRBD1. Germline-derived CDR1 and CDR2 are SGHTA and FQGTGA. The CDR3 covers 13 residues. V lost 6 bases to trimming and J lost 5 bases; unmatched junction nucleotides: 7. Here the CDR3 reads CASSLGGLNEQYF. As DNA, the CDR3 is TGTGCCAGCAGTCTAGGGGGCCTCAACGAGCAGTACTTC.

V and J are TRBV2 and TRBJ2-7, with D possibly matching TRBD1 (6 bases). The CDR3 covers 12 residues. Germline CDR1 is SNHLY and CDR2 is FYNNEI. The V and J ends lost 8 bases and 3 bases respectively, with 11 bases between them. DNA of the CDR3: TGTGCCAGCCAACGGACAGACTACGAGCAGTACTTC. It yields the protein CASQRTDYEQYF.

The chain links TRBV5-8 to TRBJ2-7; D might be TRBD1 (6 bases). V lost 4 bases and J 5 bases, leaving 19 bases between the germline ends. The CDR3 sequence is 15 residues long. Germline CDR1 is SGHTS and CDR2 is YDEGEE. This CDR3 reads CASSRTGITRNEQYF. The CDR3 DNA sequence: TGTGCCAGCAGCCGAACAGGGATCACTAGGAACGAGCAGTACTTC.

In its sample, this clone was seen a few times. CDR3 in DNA: TGTGCCAGCAGCCAAGGAACGGGGACTAGCGGGCTGAGCTCCTACGAGCAGTACTTC. This encodes CASSQGTGTSGLSSYEQYF. The chain is built from TRBV4-2 and TRBJ2-7, with 12 bases that match TRBD2. Germline trimming cut 1 base from V and 0 bases from J; bases unmatched to any gene: 10. The CDR3 has 19 residues. Germline assignment: CDR1 LGHNA and CDR2 YNFKEQ.

The V and J genes are TRBV5-1 and TRBJ2-7, with 7 nucleotides matching TRBD2. The CDR3 is made up of 16 amino acids. J was trimmed by 3 bases and V by 0 bases; bases with no gene match: 9. Germline CDR1 reads SGHRS; CDR2 reads YFSETQ. The CDR3 is CASSLAGGSPYYEQYF. CDR3 DNA: TGCGCCAGCAGCTTGGCGGGGGGTTCACCCTACTACGAGCAGTACTTC.

This chain links TRBV28 with TRBJ2-2, with 10 bases aligning to TRBD2. Germline V gene data show CDR1 as MDHEN and CDR2 as SYDVKM. The trim removed 6 bases at V and 3 bases at J, leaving 4 bases unmatched. This CDR3 has 15 amino acids. The CDR3 nucleotides are TGTGCCAGCAGGCCTAGCGGGAGCCACACCGGGGAGCTGTTTTTT. This codes for CASRPSGSHTGELFF.

This chain joins TRBV7-9 and TRBJ1-4; D unresolved. The CDR3 is made up of 16 amino acids. V lost 5 bases, J lost 8 bases, and 21 bases lay in between. Per germline, CDR1 SEHNR and CDR2 FQNEAQ (reference sequence). The CDR3 region is CASSQLDTSTWEKLFF. CDR3 DNA sequence: TGTGCCAGCAGCCAACTTGACACCTCAACTTGGGAAAAACTGTTTTTT.

This rearrangement joins TRBV3-1 (or the pseudogene TRBV3-2) to TRBJ1-1; D is ambiguous. The CDR3 runs 14 residues. CDR1 LGHDT and CDR2 YNNKEL come from the germline V gene (reference sequence). The V gene lost 4 bases and the J gene lost 5 bases, with 14 bases spanning the gap. CDR3 amino acids: CASSPTSGITEAFF. In DNA, the CDR3 is TGTGCCAGCAGCCCGACATCAGGAATTACTGAAGCTTTCTTT.

The chain couples TRBV6-2 or TRBV6-3 to TRBJ2-3; D not resolved. Germline CDR1 reads MNHEY; CDR2 reads SVGEGT. V was cut by 5 bases and J by 0 bases, with 9 bases left in between. The length of the CDR3 is 14 residues. CDR3 nucleotides: TGTGCCAGCAGTGTAGCAGCTAGCACAGATACGCAGTATTTT. Translated, it gives CASSVAASTDTQYF.

The chain is built from TRBV10-3 and TRBJ1-1; 9 bases match TRBD1. CDR1 is ENHRY and CDR2 is SYGVKD in the germline V gene. After removal of 7 bases from V and 6 bases from J, the junction contained 15 bases not matched to a gene. The CDR3 covers 16 residues. CDR3 bases: TGTGCCATCACCAGCGGGGCGGGACAGGGACTATCTGAAGCTTTCTTT. Encoded protein: CAITSGAGQGLSEAFF.

This chain connects TRBV2 to TRBJ1-2, with no clear D. The CDR3 has 13 residues. V lost 3 bases and J lost 8, with 13 bases in between. In germline, CDR1 is SNHLY, CDR2 FYNNEI. The CDR3 nucleotides read TGTGCCAGCAGTGAGGCAGGCCAGACGGGCTACACCTTC. Translation: CASSEAGQTGYTF.

This rearrangement joins TRBV19 to TRBJ1-1; 8 nucleotides agree with TRBD1. V gave up 1 base and J gave up 6 bases; unmatched junction bases: 7. CDR1 LNHDA and CDR2 SQIVND come from the germline V gene (reference sequence). CDR3 length: 15 amino acids. The chain's CDR3 is CASSIAQGDVSEAFF. DNA of the CDR3: TGTGCCAGTAGTATAGCACAGGGGGATGTATCTGAAGCTTTCTTT.